This entry lists 28 T cell receptor beta chains sequenced from one sample in a study of spatial heterogeneity in lung cancer (dated by TCRdb to about 2019). Libraries were made using 5' RACE. The sequencing machine was a NextSeq 500. TCRdb's own reprocessing of the public reads used fastp at Q25 and MiXCR and kept productive beta chains. Entries are consolidated by CDR3 protein sequence, retaining the most common genes and DNA. The sample table lists under 150,000 distinct CDR3 sequences, less than 15% of them with a count of one. Jointly, the top ten make up approximately 16% of the sample. The label giving this sample's time point can be read as: blood at routine non-recurrence follow-up after resection. For TCR sequencing, whole RNA was extracted from tumor and nontumor lung tissue, or from cryopreserved PBMC samples, and no cell sorting was done. Sample: PBMCs, taken at follow-up. The receptors stem from a male donor with early-stage non-small cell lung cancer.

This chain joins TRBV4-1 and TRBJ1-1, with unresolved D. Germline V gene data show CDR1 as MGHRA and CDR2 as YSYEKL. V gave up 0 bases and J gave up 1 base, with 12 bases separating them. The CDR3 is 16 amino acids. The CDR3 sequence: CASSQDSGTANTEAFF. CDR3 in DNA: TGCGCCAGCAGCCAAGATTCGGGCACCGCGAACACTGAAGCTTTCTTT.

There are many counts of this clonotype. J is TRBJ2-7 and V is TRBV29-1; TRBD1 aligns across 7 bases. V lost 4 bases to trimming and J lost 2 bases; unmatched junction nucleotides: 11. The CDR3 is 15 residues long. Germline V CDR1 and CDR2: SQVTM, ANQGSEA. The CDR3 here is CSVAGGPGQPYEQYF. The CDR3 nucleotides are TGCAGCGTTGCTGGGGGACCGGGACAGCCCTACGAGCAGTACTTC.

This clonotype occurred many times. The chain uses TRBV29-1 and TRBJ1-2; 7 bases align to TRBD1. Germline V gene data show CDR1 as SQVTM and CDR2 as ANQGSEA. Trimming at V came to 6 bases and at J to 0 bases, leaving 7 bases not matched to a gene. The CDR3 spans 14 residues. The CDR3 DNA reads TGCAGCGTCCCGGACAGGCCATCTAACTATGGCTACACCTTC. This codes for CSVPDRPSNYGYTF.

The chain links TRBV20-1 to TRBJ1-4; D not resolved. The CDR3 contains 14 residues. Deletions cut 6 bases from V and 5 bases from J, with 16 bases between. Germline loops: CDR1 DFQATT, CDR2 SNEGSKA (reference sequence). CDR3 sequence reads: CSAEGLGGNEKLFF. The CDR3 bases are TGCAGTGCGGAAGGTTTGGGAGGGAATGAAAAACTGTTTTTT.

This clonotype showed up many times. The CDR3 region has the DNA TGTGCCAGCAGTTTCCAGGTCCAAGAGACCCAGTACTTC. This translates into CASSFQVQETQYF. The chain joins TRBV12-3 or TRBV12-4 to TRBJ2-5; D unresolved. V was pared by 3 bases and J by 1 base, with 6 bases between. This CDR3 region has 13 residues.

This rearrangement joins TRBV20-1 to TRBJ1-1, with 7 bases matching TRBD1. Germline CDR1 reads DFQATT; CDR2 reads SNEGSKA (reference sequence). The CDR3 contains 15 residues. Trimming removed 3 bases from V and 2 bases from J; junction bases left unmatched: 9. Here the CDR3 DNA reads TGCAGTGCTAGGGGGGGCACAGGGGCAAACACTGAAGCTTTCTTT. Protein product: CSARGGTGANTEAFF.

The V call is TRBV20-1, the J call TRBJ2-7; 7 nucleotides agree with TRBD1. Germline-derived CDR1 and CDR2 are DFQATT and SNEGSKA (reference sequence). J lost 0 bases, V lost 6 bases, and 11 bases had no gene match. The CDR3 consists of 15 residues. The CDR3 nucleotides are TGCAGTGCCTCTAACCCACGGGACAGCTCCTACGAGCAGTACTTC. Protein sequence: CSASNPRDSSYEQYF.

The sample holds many counts of this clonotype. The CDR3 bases are TGTGCCAGCAGTTACCCGGACAGGGGGCGAAACAATGAGCAGTTCTTC. Residues: CASSYPDRGRNNEQFF. V and J are TRBV6-6 and TRBJ2-1, with 11 bases matching TRBD1. The V segment lost 2 bases and the J segment 5 bases; nucleotides outside the gene matches: 5. CDR1 is MNHNY, CDR2 SVGAGI, per germline (reference sequence). This CDR3 spans 16 amino acids.

The chain uses TRBV6-2 or TRBV6-3 and TRBJ2-3; TRBD1 matches at 11 bases. The ends lost 7 bases at V and 1 base at J; junction bases unmatched: 7. Germline CDR1 and CDR2: MNHEY and SVGEGT. The CDR3 is made up of 16 amino acids. The CDR3 DNA is TGTGCCAGCACTCTCGGACAGGGGGCGGGCACAGATACGCAGTATTTT. Translating it yields CASTLGQGAGTDTQYF.

The chain is built from TRBV4-1 and TRBJ2-3; 9 bases match TRBD1. Germline lookup yields CDR1 MGHRA and CDR2 YSYEKL. The CDR3 has 16 residues. The J segment lost 4 bases and the V segment lost 4 bases, leaving 9 bases of the junction unmatched. DNA for the CDR3: TGCGCCAGCAGCCGCCTACCGGGACAGGGACCAGATACGCAGTATTTT. Amino acids: CASSRLPGQGPDTQYF.

The table lists this clonotype with many counts. The gene calls are TRBV29-1 and TRBJ1-1; possibly TRBD1 for D (5 bases). CDR1 and CDR2 (germline): SQVTM, ANQGSEA. Trimming shortened V by 0 bases and J by 10 bases, and 21 bases separated the two germline ends. The CDR3 has 15 residues. The CDR3, as DNA: TGCAGCGTTGAAGATCTTCGGGGGAAGTCGGTACGAGCTTTCTTT. This translates into CSVEDLRGKSVRAFF.

V and J are TRBV9 and TRBJ1-6, with D unresolved. The CDR3 spans 14 residues. Trimming removed 4 bases at V and 5 bases at J, with 10 bases between. The germline V gene encodes CDR1 SGDLS and CDR2 YYNGEE. This CDR3 reads CASSLLSNNSPLHF. DNA for the CDR3: TGTGCCAGCAGCTTACTCAGTAATAATTCACCCCTCCACTTT.

This chain uses TRBV6-5 with TRBJ2-5; D might be TRBD1 or TRBD2, each matching 6 bases. V gave up 0 bases and J gave up 3 bases, with 11 bases separating them. Germline V lookup: CDR1 MNHEY, CDR2 SVGAGI. There are 15 residues in the CDR3. In nucleotides, the CDR3 is TGTGCCAGCAGTTACTCGGGGGGCAGGAAAGAGACCCAGTACTTC. It is translated as CASSYSGGRKETQYF.

This clonotype was picked up a small number of times. The J gene is TRBJ1-5, the V gene TRBV6-1, with 7 nucleotides matching TRBD1. V lost 7 bases and J lost 4; bases outside the gene matches: 4. Germline assignment: CDR1 MNHNS and CDR2 SASEGT. The CDR3 sequence is 13 residues long. CDR3 sequence reads: CASNRQGNQPQHF. CDR3 DNA sequence: TGTGCCAGCAATCGACAGGGAAATCAGCCCCAGCATTTT.

V gene TRBV2 combines with J gene TRBJ2-3; 7 bases agree with TRBD1. The J segment lost 4 bases and the V segment lost 9 bases, leaving 10 bases of the junction unmatched. This CDR3 spans 14 amino acids. From germline, CDR1 is SNHLY and CDR2 FYNNEI. The CDR3 DNA follows: TGTGCCAGTTATCTAGCAGGGGGACCAGATACGCAGTATTTT. Its translation is CASYLAGGPDTQYF.

This clonotype was picked up many times. V gene TRBV20-1 combines with J gene TRBJ2-5; maybe TRBD2 (7 bases). The germline gives CDR1 DFQATT, CDR2 SNEGSKA (reference sequence). The CDR3 has 15 amino acids. Trimming took off 2 bases at V and 2 bases at J, with 15 bases between the two ends. The CDR3 DNA follows: TGCAGTGCTAGATCAGGGGAGGGTTTACAAGAGACCCAGTACTTC. Its protein is CSARSGEGLQETQYF.

V gene TRBV3-1 combines with J gene TRBJ2-5; TRBD2 matches 7 bases. CDR3 length equals 14 residues. CDR1 and CDR2 from the germline V gene are LGHDT and YNNKEL (reference sequence). Trimming took 4 bases from V and 14 from J; bases not matched to a gene: 16. CDR3 nucleotide sequence: TGTGCCAGCAGCCCCTACGGTGCGGGGGAACCCAGCTACTTC. Its protein product is CASSPYGAGEPSYF.

The V and J genes are TRBV12-3 or TRBV12-4 and TRBJ2-2, with 7 bases that match TRBD1. This CDR3 has 17 amino acids. The V gene end was trimmed by 6 bases and the J gene end by 4 bases; junction bases not matched to a gene: 14. In DNA, the CDR3 is TGTGCCAGCAGAGCAACCCCGGGACAGAGCCCCACCGGGGAGCTGTTTTTT. This codes for CASRATPGQSPTGELFF.

This clonotype came up many times. This chain connects TRBV24-1 to TRBJ2-4, with D unclear. V lost 5 bases, J lost 11 bases, and 12 bases lay in between. CDR1 KGHDR and CDR2 SFDVKD come from the germline V gene. The CDR3 totals 12 residues. The CDR3 reads CATSVQDGVQYF. The DNA of the CDR3 is TGTGCCACCAGTGTGCAGGATGGTGTTCAGTACTTC.

The table lists this clonotype with a count of one. The chain joins TRBV10-3 to TRBJ2-1; TRBD1 aligns across 12 bases. V lost 5 bases and J lost 8; bases outside the gene matches: 7. The V gene's germline CDR1 is ENHRY and CDR2 SYGVKD. This CDR3 is 15 amino acids long. CDR3 bases: TGTGCCATCAGTCGACGGGACAGGGGGCAGGATGAGCAGTTCTTC. Residues: CAISRRDRGQDEQFF.

This clonotype was seen more than once but under ten times. V is TRBV5-1 and J is TRBJ2-3; possible D gene TRBD2, 5 bases. CDR1 is SGHRS, CDR2 YFSETQ, per germline. The CDR3 extends over 16 amino acids. Trimming pared 0 bases from V and 4 bases from J, leaving 15 bases between. For the CDR3, the DNA is TGCGCCAGCAGCTTGGCGGGTACTAGTAACGCAGATACGCAGTATTTT. It translates to CASSLAGTSNADTQYF.

This clonotype was observed at least ten times. One junction end does not reproduce the germline sequence, and a read error may be involved. This CDR3 reads CASNLQGARTYEQYF. The CDR3 DNA reads TGTGCCAGCAATTTACAGGGGGCGAGAACCTACGAGCAGTACTTC. The chain has TRBV28 and TRBJ2-7, with TRBD1 matching over 9 bases. CDR3 length equals 15 residues. Germline loops: CDR1 MDHEN, CDR2 SYDVKM.

The rearrangement links TRBV27 to TRBJ1-4, with no clear D. Trimming took off 3 bases at V and 2 bases at J, with 7 bases between the two ends. CDR1 is MNHEY, CDR2 SMNVEV, per germline (reference sequence). There are 14 residues in the CDR3. This CDR3 is CASSFGQTNEKLFF. The DNA for the CDR3 is TGTGCCAGCAGTTTTGGGCAGACTAATGAAAAACTGTTTTTT. Full variable domain (outside the CDR3, taken from reference TRBV27 and TRBJ1-4): EAQVTQNPRYLITVTGKKLTVTCSQNMNHEYMSWYRQDPGLGLRQIYYSMNVEVTDKGDVPEGYKVSRKEKRNFPLILESPSPNQTSLYFCASSFGQTNEKLFFGSGTQLSVL.

Only a few counts were recorded for this clonotype. The rearrangement uses TRBV7-2 and TRBJ2-6, with 7 bases identical to TRBD1. V lost 4 bases, J lost 2 bases, and 5 bases stayed unmatched. Germline assignment: CDR1 SGHTA and CDR2 FQGNSA. The length of the CDR3 is 16 residues. CDR3 sequence reads: CASSSTGPAGANVLTF. DNA of the CDR3: TGTGCCAGCAGCTCGACAGGGCCCGCTGGGGCCAACGTCCTGACTTTC.

This clonotype was seen at least ten times. V gene TRBV25-1 combines with J gene TRBJ1-5; D uncertain. Trimming took 2 bases from V and 0 from J, leaving 8 bases between them. Germline V gene sequence: CDR1 MGHDK, CDR2 SYGVNS. CDR3 size: 15 residues. The CDR3 protein is CASSEGQVSNQPQHF. CDR3 bases: TGTGCCAGCAGTGAAGGGCAGGTTAGCAATCAGCCCCAGCATTTT.

This clonotype was seen a handful of times. The chain recombines TRBV2 with TRBJ1-5, with 8 positions matching TRBD1. V dropped 7 bases and J dropped 0; count of bases not matched to a gene: 5. This CDR3 is 15 amino acids long. Germline values: CDR1 SNHLY, CDR2 FYNNEI. The CDR3 DNA follows: TGTGCCAGCACTCCCGACAGGGGTAGCAATCAGCCCCAGCATTTT. It yields the protein CASTPDRGSNQPQHF. Variable domain in full (rest from reference TRBV2 and TRBJ1-5): EPEVTQTPSHQVTQMGQEVILRCVPISNHLYFYWYRQILGQKVEFLVSFYNNEISEKSEIFDDQFSVERPDGSNFTLKIRSTKLEDSAMYFCASTPDRGSNQPQHFGDGTRLSIL.

V usage is TRBV12-3 or TRBV12-4 and J usage is TRBJ2-3, with 7 bases identical to TRBD1. With V trimmed by 8 bases and J by 3 bases, 8 bases remained unmatched. The CDR3 is made up of 14 amino acids. For the CDR3, the DNA is TGTGCCAGCCGCGAGGCAGGGGGAACAGATACGCAGTATTTT. It encodes CASREAGGTDTQYF.

This clonotype was counted at least ten times. This chain joins TRBV7-2 and TRBJ2-5, with 11 bases fitting TRBD1. The V and J ends lost 4 bases and 4 bases, in that order; junction bases with no gene match: 5. The CDR3 runs to 15 residues. Germline assignment: CDR1 SGHTA and CDR2 FQGNSA. The CDR3 DNA reads as TGTGCCAGCAGCTCTCTCGGACAGGGGGCAGAGACCCAGTACTTC. This translates into CASSSLGQGAETQYF.